Listed below are T cell receptor beta chains from one sample, sequenced in a study of CD8+ T cells in alopecia areata. Sequencing was performed with immunoSEQ multiplex PCR; in TCRdb, only in-frame clones are kept and a portion is missing. The sample contains fewer than 150,000 clones, 56% of which appear only once. Source: CD4+ T cells sorted from blood, taken at week 24, from a patient treated with tofacitinib. Receptors were obtained from a human donor with alopecia areata. The CDR3 runs from the conserved cysteine through the conserved F or W. A D gene is named only where the DNA matches it firmly. The size of a clone is reported for some rows only, either as once, few or many, or as a class for expanded clones.

J,size,V,D,CDR3,DNA
TRBJ1-1,.,TRBV19,.,CASRSGVGDNMNTEAFF,TGTGCCAGTCGCTCAGGGGTTGGGGACAACATGAACACTGAAGCTTTCTTT
TRBJ2-7,.,TRBV2,.,CASSESGTARGNF,TGTGCCAGCAGTGAATCCGGGACAGCTCGGGGGAACTTC
TRBJ2-5,.,TRBV30,.,CAWDPGQETQYF,TGTGCCTGGGACCCAGGCCAAGAGACCCAGTACTTC
TRBJ2-3,.,TRBV5-4,TRBD2,CASSPSGRGFTDTQYF,TGTGCCAGCAGCCCCTCAGGGCGGGGGTTCACAGATACGCAGTATTTT
TRBJ2-7,.,TRBV10-3,.,CATRWASSYEQYF,TGTGCCACGCGGTGGGCGAGCTCCTACGAGCAGTACTTC
TRBJ2-7,.,TRBV6-5,.,CASSYPGSYEQYF,TGTGCCAGCAGTTACCCGGGGAGCTACGAGCAGTACTTC
TRBJ1-5,.,TRBV2,TRBD1,CASSETPGQIIEPQHF,TGTGCCAGCAGTGAAACTCCGGGACAGATAATCGAGCCCCAGCATTTT
TRBJ2-1,.,TRBV7-2,TRBD1,CASSPGTGRGYNEQFF,TGTGCCAGCAGCCCAGGGACAGGTCGGGGTTACAATGAGCAGTTCTTC
TRBJ1-3,.,TRBV29-1,.,CSVRMRGAGNTIYF,TGCAGCGTTCGTATGAGGGGGGCTGGAAACACCATATATTTT
TRBJ1-5,once,TRBV30,.,CAWSVNGDRPQHF,TGTGCCTGGAGTGTAAACGGGGATAGGCCCCAGCATTTT
TRBJ1-2,once,TRBV29-1,.,CSVQETGQTYTF,TGCAGCGTGCAAGAGACCGGACAGACCTACACCTTC
TRBJ1-1,.,TRBV29-1,.,CSVGGGTTEAFF,TGCAGCGTTGGAGGGGGGACGACTGAAGCTTTCTTT
TRBJ1-2,.,TRBV29-1,.,CSVERGKGYTF,TGCAGCGTTGAGAGAGGAAAGGGCTACACCTTC
TRBJ2-3,few,TRBV4-2,.,CASSQDPITDTQYF,TGTGCCAGCAGCCAAGATCCTATCACAGATACGCAGTATTTT
TRBJ2-2,.,TRBV27,.,CASSSVGGELFF,TGTGCCAGCAGTTCAGTCGGCGGGGAGCTGTTTTTT
TRBJ2-7,.,TRBV5-1,.,CASSLSPVRVARDYEQYF,TGCGCCAGCAGTCTCTCGCCGGTTCGCGTCGCTAGGGACTACGAGCAGTACTTC
TRBJ2-5,.,TRBV30,TRBD1,CAWSFTGGQETQYF,TGTGCCTGGAGCTTTACAGGGGGCCAAGAGACCCAGTACTTC
TRBJ1-1,.,TRBV6-5,TRBD1,CASSNPGQGNTEAFF,TGTGCCAGCAGTAACCCGGGACAGGGGAACACTGAAGCTTTCTTT
TRBJ1-5,few,TRBV29-1,.,CSVVEGVWSAQHF,TGCAGCGTTGTCGAGGGGGTGTGGAGTGCCCAGCATTTT
TRBJ2-7,.,TRBV30,.,CAWSPKGFEQYF,TGTGCCTGGAGTCCGAAAGGCTTCGAGCAGTACTTC
TRBJ1-1,.,TRBV30,TRBD1,CAYATGGGGEGTEAFF,TGTGCCTACGCGACGGGCGGAGGGGGCGAAGGCACTGAAGCTTTCTTT
TRBJ1-5,.,TRBV25-1,.,CASSELRDYEPQHF,TGTGCCAGCAGTGAATTAAGGGATTATGAGCCCCAGCATTTT
TRBJ2-3,once,TRBV2,TRBD1,CASKQGPDTQYF,TGTGCCAGCAAACAGGGGCCAGATACGCAGTATTTT
TRBJ2-5,.,TRBV11-2,TRBD2,CASSFPSGVRETQYF,TGTGCCAGCAGCTTTCCTAGCGGGGTACGGGAGACCCAGTACTTC
TRBJ1-6,.,TRBV9,TRBD1,CASSAQTGGNSPLHF,TGTGCCAGCAGCGCCCAGACAGGGGGAAATTCACCCCTCCACTTT
TRBJ1-3,few,TRBV7-2,TRBD1,CASSLDRGSLNTIYF,TGTGCCAGCAGTCTGGACAGGGGGTCCCTTAACACCATATATTTT
TRBJ2-4,few,TRBV5-6,.,CASPDWDF,TGTGCCAGCCCAGATTGGGACTTC
TRBJ1-2,.,TRBV9,.,CASSVEGWTNYGYTF,TGTGCCAGCAGCGTAGAGGGGTGGACTAACTATGGCTACACCTTC
TRBJ2-4,.,TRBV30,.,CAWSAGLYTRYF,TGTGCCTGGAGTGCCGGACTGTACACTAGGTACTTC
TRBJ1-2,.,TRBV5-6,.,CASSSEGLEYGYTF,TGTGCCAGCAGCTCGGAGGGTTTGGAGTATGGCTACACCTTC
TRBJ2-5,once,TRBV7-2,.,CASSLVGGQETQYF,TGTGCCAGCAGCTTGGTTGGGGGCCAAGAGACCCAGTACTTC
TRBJ1-2,.,TRBV5-1,TRBD1,CASSAAGGYGYTF,TGCGCCAGCAGCGCCGCAGGGGGATATGGCTACACCTTC
TRBJ2-3,few,TRBV29-1,.,CSVGPTDTQYF,TGCAGCGTCGGACCCACAGATACGCAGTATTTT
TRBJ1-5,.,TRBV29-1,TRBD1,CSVAGQGGNQPQHF,TGCAGCGTTGCGGGCCAGGGGGGCAATCAGCCCCAGCATTTT
TRBJ1-5,.,TRBV2,.,CASSGGVNQPQHF,TGTGCCAGCTCCGGGGGTGTCAATCAGCCCCAGCATTTT
TRBJ2-5,.,TRBV7-2,.,CASSPPGLQETQYF,TGTGCCAGCAGCCCGCCTGGACTACAAGAGACCCAGTACTTC
TRBJ2-5,.,TRBV13,.,CASSLAPETQYF,TGTGCCAGCAGTCTAGCTCCAGAGACCCAGTACTTC
TRBJ2-7,few,TRBV15,TRBD1,CATSRDEGARYEQYF,TGTGCCACCAGCAGAGACGAGGGGGCCCGGTACGAGCAGTACTTC
TRBJ1-2,.,TRBV6-6,.,CATSEGSYYGYTF,TGTGCCACTAGCGAGGGTTCCTACTATGGCTACACCTTC
TRBJ1-2,.,TRBV4-1,.,CASSQGESYGYTF,TGCGCCAGCAGCCAAGGGGAGAGCTATGGCTACACCTTC
TRBJ1-2,few,TRBV29-1,.,CTAGGVAGNYGYTF,TGCACCGCGGGGGGGGTCGCTGGTAACTATGGCTACACCTTC
TRBJ1-5,.,TRBV2,.,CASNRVWNQPQHF,TGTGCCAGCAACAGGGTGTGGAATCAGCCCCAGCATTTT
TRBJ2-3,.,TRBV29-1,.,CSVGIRDFTQYF,TGCAGCGTGGGGATACGGGACTTTACGCAGTATTTT
TRBJ2-1,few,TRBV29-1,TRBD1,CSVAGTGTSLRYNEQFF,TGCAGCGTAGCCGGGACAGGGACTTCCTTGCGGTACAATGAGCAGTTCTTC
TRBJ1-1,.,TRBV7-2,.,CASSEGGLTLNTEAFF,TGTGCCAGCAGCGAAGGGGGGTTGACTTTGAACACTGAAGCTTTCTTT
TRBJ2-7,.,TRBV5-1,TRBD1,CASRFGTGDFYEQYF,TGCGCCAGCAGATTCGGGACAGGGGACTTCTACGAGCAGTACTTC
TRBJ1-5,.,TRBV30,TRBD1,CAWKGQGNQPQHF,TGTGCCTGGAAGGGACAGGGCAATCAGCCCCAGCATTTT
TRBJ1-5,.,TRBV30,.,CAWTLSGVEPQHF,TGTGCCTGGACTTTGTCAGGGGTAGAGCCCCAGCATTTT